These T cell receptor beta chains were read from a single sample in a study of cytotoxic CD8 clonotypes in ibrutinib-treated CLL. Sequencing was performed with immunoSEQ multiplex PCR; in TCRdb, only in-frame clones are kept and a portion is missing. The sample carries about 310,000 clones, almost 80% recorded once. Sequencing was performed on PBMCs, taken before ibrutinib treatment. Receptors were obtained from a human donor with chronic lymphocytic leukemia. The CDR3 runs from the conserved cysteine through the conserved F or W. The D gene is left open where the match is weak. Part of the rows lack a size; the others show once, few, many or a class for expanded clones.

>TRBJ2-7|14|.|few|TRBV27
TGTGCCAGCAGTTCCAACAGGGTTTCATACGAGCAGTACTTC
CASSSNRVSYEQYF
>TRBJ2-1|10|.|.|TRBV30
TGTGCCTGGAGCACGGGGAAGCAGTTCTTC
CAWSTGKQFF
>TRBJ1-2|14|TRBD1|.|TRBV2
TGTGCCAGCAGCGGACAGGGGGCTAACTATGGCTACACCTTC
CASSGQGANYGYTF
>TRBJ2-1|14|TRBD1|.|TRBV5-1
TGCGCCAGCAGCGGGGGGACAGGGTTCTATGAGCAGTTCTTC
CASSGGTGFYEQFF
>TRBJ2-4|17|.|.|TRBV6-1
TGTGCCAGCAGTGAATTACACGATGCCCTAGCCAAAAACATTCAGTACTTC
CASSELHDALAKNIQYF
>TRBJ2-3|15|TRBD2|.|TRBV6-5
TGTGCCAGCGGCGTGTTGGGACTAAACACAGATACGCAGTATTTT
CASGVLGLNTDTQYF
>TRBJ2-6|18|TRBD2|.|TRBV7-9
TGTGCCAGCGCCCATGACGGGGGGGCCTTGTATGGGGCCAACGTCCTGACTTTC
CASAHDGGALYGANVLTF
>TRBJ2-7|17|TRBD2|once|TRBV30
TGTGCCTGGAGTAGATCACCGGGACTAGCGGGAGTAGGCGAGCAGTACTTC
CAWSRSPGLAGVGEQYF
>TRBJ2-6|18|.|.|TRBV14
TGTGCCAGCAGCCAACGTTCACAGGGTTTCCTCGGGGCCAACGTCCTGACTTTC
CASSQRSQGFLGANVLTF
>TRBJ1-2|15|TRBD1|.|TRBV18
TGTGCCAGCTCACCGAGGACAGGCAGTAACTATGGCTACACCTTC
CASSPRTGSNYGYTF
>TRBJ2-5|15|.|.|TRBV2
TGTGCCAGCAGTGAAGCGACGGCTAACCAAGAGACCCAGTACTTC
CASSEATANQETQYF